The 10 T cell receptor beta chains listed next were all sequenced from one sample in a study of early T cells in non-severe SARS-CoV-2 infection. Each CDR3 protein gets one entry after TCRdb re-called the 5' RACE reads with MiXCR. Of tens of thousands of distinct CDR3 sequences detected, approximately 14% appear once; the ten largest clones hold approximately 3.8%. Sequenced material: whole blood, taken at baseline. These receptors came from an adult who was a healthcare worker with PCR-confirmed SARS-CoV-2 infection or an uninfected control (not recorded which).

This chain joins TRBV18 and TRBJ2-3; 8 nucleotides align to TRBD2. This CDR3 spans 15 amino acids. With V trimmed by 7 bases and J by 6 bases, 12 bases remained unmatched. Looked up from germline, CDR1 is KGHSH and CDR2 is LQKENI. DNA of the CDR3: TGTGCCAGCTTCACCACTAGCGGATCCATTGATACGCAGTATTTT. This encodes CASFTTSGSIDTQYF.

J is TRBJ2-3 and V is TRBV7-9, with 7 positions matching TRBD2. Germline assignment: CDR1 SEHNR and CDR2 FQNEAQ (reference sequence). Unmatched junction bases numbered 7, after V lost 7 bases and J lost 0 bases. The CDR3 has 15 amino acids. Written as DNA, the CDR3 is TGTGCCAGCACCTCCGGGAGGACAAGCACAGATACGCAGTATTTT. Translation: CASTSGRTSTDTQYF. Drawing the rest from reference TRBV7-9 and TRBJ2-3, the complete variable domain is DTGVSQNPRHKITKRGQNVTFRCDPISEHNRLYWYRQTLGQGPEFLTYFQNEAQLEKSRLLSDRFSAERPKGSFSTLEIQRTEQGDSAMYLCASTSGRTSTDTQYFGPGTRLTVL.

The chain couples TRBV20-1 to TRBJ2-3, with D unclear. With 3 bases removed from V and 3 bases from J, the gap between germline ends came to 16 bases. Looked up from germline, CDR1 is DFQATT and CDR2 is SNEGSKA (reference sequence). The CDR3 runs to 15 residues. CDR3 sequence reads: CSASNQEIGTDTQYF. The CDR3 DNA reads TGCAGTGCTAGCAATCAGGAGATAGGGACAGATACGCAGTATTTT.

This clonotype was found a few times. V gene TRBV24-1 combines with J gene TRBJ2-5, with a tentative D call TRBD1 (5 bases). The CDR3 runs 18 residues. V lost 0 bases and J 0 bases, leaving 16 bases between the germline ends. Germline CDR1 KGHDR, CDR2 SFDVKD. The CDR3 region is CATSDLQGIPEYQETQYF. In DNA, the CDR3 is TGTGCCACCAGTGATTTGCAGGGAATACCCGAGTACCAAGAGACCCAGTACTTC.

This clonotype has only a few counts. The rearrangement joins TRBV20-1 to TRBJ2-5; TRBD2 matches 8 bases. Germline V gives CDR1 DFQATT, CDR2 SNEGSKA (reference sequence). The CDR3 runs to 13 residues. Losses at the gene ends were 3 bases for V and 4 bases for J; bases not matched to a gene: 4. The CDR3 sequence is CSARSLAGETQYF. DNA of the CDR3: TGCAGTGCTAGGTCCCTAGCGGGAGAGACCCAGTACTTC.

This clonotype was seen more than once but under ten times. This chain uses TRBV5-1 with TRBJ2-1; 9 bases map to TRBD2. The CDR3 is 16 amino acids. J was trimmed by 0 bases and V by 0 bases; bases with no gene match: 1. Germline CDR1 reads SGHRS; CDR2 reads YFSETQ. Here the CDR3 reads CASSLDSGSSYNEQFF. Written as DNA, the CDR3 is TGCGCCAGCAGCTTGGATAGCGGGAGCTCCTACAATGAGCAGTTCTTC.

This clonotype was seen more than once but under ten times. This chain connects TRBV3-1 to TRBJ2-1, with 8 bases that match TRBD2. Trimming removed 3 bases from V and 4 bases from J; junction bases left unmatched: 11. Looked up from germline, CDR1 is LGHDT and CDR2 is YNNKEL (reference sequence). This CDR3 region has 17 residues. The CDR3 DNA is TGTGCCAGCAGCCAGCCGGGAGGGCAGGGACCTTACAATGAGCAGTTCTTC. Translation gives CASSQPGGQGPYNEQFF.

The V and J genes are TRBV7-9 and TRBJ2-7; no clear D. Germline loops: CDR1 SEHNR, CDR2 FQNEAQ (reference sequence). V lost 6 bases to trimming and J lost 7 bases, with 10 bases between them. The CDR3 totals 11 residues. The CDR3 DNA sequence: TGTGCCAGCAGGCAGGATGGTGAGCAGTACTTC. It encodes CASRQDGEQYF.

This chain links TRBV29-1 with TRBJ2-1, with a possible D match to TRBD2 (6 bases). CDR1 is SQVTM and CDR2 is ANQGSEA in the germline V gene. CDR3 length: 15 residues. The germline V and J ends were trimmed by 6 bases and 9 bases, with 24 bases remaining between them. CDR3 amino acids: CSVDSGLTKGREQFF. CDR3 nucleotides: TGCAGCGTGGACTCGGGACTCACAAAGGGGCGTGAGCAGTTCTTC.

There are a few counts of this clonotype. The gene calls are TRBV12-3 or TRBV12-4 and TRBJ1-5; D possibly corresponds to TRBD1 (5 bases). There are 14 residues in the CDR3. Trimming stripped 6 bases from V and 0 bases from J, with 9 bases between. The CDR3 loop is CASSRQGSNQPQHF. CDR3 coding DNA: TGTGCCAGCAGCCGTCAGGGTAGCAATCAGCCCCAGCATTTT.